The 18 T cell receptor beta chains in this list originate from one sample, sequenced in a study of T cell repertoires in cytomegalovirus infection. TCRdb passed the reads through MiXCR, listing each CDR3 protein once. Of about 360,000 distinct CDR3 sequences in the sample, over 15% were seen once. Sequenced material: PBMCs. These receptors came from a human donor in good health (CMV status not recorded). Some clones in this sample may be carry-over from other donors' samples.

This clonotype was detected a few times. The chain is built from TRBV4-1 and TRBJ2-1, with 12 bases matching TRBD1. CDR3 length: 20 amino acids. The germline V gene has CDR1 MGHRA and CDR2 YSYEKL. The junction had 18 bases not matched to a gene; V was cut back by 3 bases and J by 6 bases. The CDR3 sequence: CASSQAPGQGASGNANEQFF. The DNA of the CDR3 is TGCGCCAGCAGCCAGGCTCCGGGACAGGGGGCTAGCGGGAATGCCAATGAGCAGTTCTTC.

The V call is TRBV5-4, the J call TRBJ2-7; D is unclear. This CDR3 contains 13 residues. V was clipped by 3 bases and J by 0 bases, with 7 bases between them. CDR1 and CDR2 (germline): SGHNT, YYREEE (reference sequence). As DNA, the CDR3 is TGTGCCAGCAGCTGGCACAGCTCCTACGAGCAGTACTTC. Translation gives CASSWHSSYEQYF.

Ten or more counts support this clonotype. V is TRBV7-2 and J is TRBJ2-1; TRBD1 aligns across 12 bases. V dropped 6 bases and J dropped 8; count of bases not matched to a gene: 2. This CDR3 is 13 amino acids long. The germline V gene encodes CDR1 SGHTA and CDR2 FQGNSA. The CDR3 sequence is CASRGTGGDEQFF. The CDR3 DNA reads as TGTGCCAGCAGGGGGACAGGGGGCGATGAGCAGTTCTTC. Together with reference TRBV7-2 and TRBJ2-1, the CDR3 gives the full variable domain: GAGVSQSPSNKVTEKGKDVELRCDPISGHTALYWYRQSLGQGLEFLIYFQGNSAPDKSGLPSDRFSAERTGGSVSTLTIQRTQQEDSAVYLCASRGTGGDEQFFGPGTRLTVL.

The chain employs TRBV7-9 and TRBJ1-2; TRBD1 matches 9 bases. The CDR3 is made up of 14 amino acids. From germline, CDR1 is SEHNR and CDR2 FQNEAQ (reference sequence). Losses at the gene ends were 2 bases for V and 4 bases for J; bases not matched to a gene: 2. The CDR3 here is CASSLPDRGYGYTF. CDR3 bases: TGTGCCAGCAGCTTACCGGACAGGGGCTATGGCTACACCTTC.

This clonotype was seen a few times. The CDR3 here is CSVRKGQLTDTQYF. CDR3 nucleotides: TGCAGCGTCCGGAAGGGGCAGCTCACAGATACGCAGTATTTT. V is TRBV29-1 and J is TRBJ2-3, with D possibly being TRBD1 (5 bases). Trimming pared 6 bases from V and 2 bases from J, leaving 15 bases between. This CDR3 is 14 amino acids long. Germline lookup yields CDR1 SQVTM and CDR2 ANQGSEA.

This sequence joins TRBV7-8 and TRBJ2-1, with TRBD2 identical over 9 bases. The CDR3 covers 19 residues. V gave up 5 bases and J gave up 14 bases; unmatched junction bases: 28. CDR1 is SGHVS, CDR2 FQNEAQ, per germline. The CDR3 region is CASSARGFRPGLAVYEKFF. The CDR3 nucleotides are TGTGCCAGCAGCGCCCGAGGCTTTCGTCCGGGACTAGCAGTATACGAGAAGTTCTTC. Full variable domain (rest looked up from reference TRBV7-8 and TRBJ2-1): GAGVSQSPRYKVAKRGQDVALRCDPISGHVSLFWYQQALGQGPEFLTYFQNEAQLDKSGLPSDRFFAERPEGSVSTLKIQRTQQEDSAVYLCASSARGFRPGLAVYEKFFGPGTRLTVL.

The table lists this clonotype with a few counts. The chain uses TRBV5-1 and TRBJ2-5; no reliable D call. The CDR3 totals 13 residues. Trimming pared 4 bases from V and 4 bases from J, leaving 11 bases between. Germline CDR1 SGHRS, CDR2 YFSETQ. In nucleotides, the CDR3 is TGCGCCAGCAGCCAACAGATCGGAGAGACCCAGTACTTC. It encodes CASSQQIGETQYF.

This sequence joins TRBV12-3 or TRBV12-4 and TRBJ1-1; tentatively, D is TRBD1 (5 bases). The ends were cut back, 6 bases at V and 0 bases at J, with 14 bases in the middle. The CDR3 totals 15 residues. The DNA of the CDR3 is TGTGCCAGCAGACAACGTGGGGGGATGAACACTGAAGCTTTCTTT. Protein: CASRQRGGMNTEAFF.

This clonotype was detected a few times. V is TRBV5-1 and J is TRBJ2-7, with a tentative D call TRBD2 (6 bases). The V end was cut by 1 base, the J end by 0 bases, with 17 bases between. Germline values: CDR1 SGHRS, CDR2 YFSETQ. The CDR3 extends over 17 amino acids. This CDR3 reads CASSLRSGGGNSYEQYF. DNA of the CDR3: TGCGCCAGCAGCTTGAGGTCTGGCGGAGGGAACTCCTACGAGCAGTACTTC. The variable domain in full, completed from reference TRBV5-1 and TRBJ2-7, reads KAGVTQTPRYLIKTRGQQVTLSCSPISGHRSVSWYQQTPGQGLQFLFEYFSETQRNKGNFPGRFSGRQFSNSRSEMNVSTLELGDSALYLCASSLRSGGGNSYEQYFGPGTRLTVT.

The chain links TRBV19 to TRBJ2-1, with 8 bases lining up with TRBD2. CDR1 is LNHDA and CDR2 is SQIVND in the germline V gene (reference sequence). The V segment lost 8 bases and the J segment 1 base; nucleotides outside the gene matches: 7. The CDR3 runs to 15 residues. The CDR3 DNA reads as TGTGCCAGTCGGCGGGGGGATTTATCCTACAATGAGCAGTTCTTC. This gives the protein CASRRGDLSYNEQFF.

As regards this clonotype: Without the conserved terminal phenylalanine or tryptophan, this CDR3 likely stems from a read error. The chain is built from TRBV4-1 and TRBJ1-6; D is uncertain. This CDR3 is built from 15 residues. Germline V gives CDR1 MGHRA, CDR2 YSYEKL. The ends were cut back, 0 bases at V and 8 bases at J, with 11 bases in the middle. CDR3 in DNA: TGCGCCAGCAGCCAAGACGACCGCGTGGATTCACCCCTCCACCTT. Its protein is CASSQDDRVDSPLHL.

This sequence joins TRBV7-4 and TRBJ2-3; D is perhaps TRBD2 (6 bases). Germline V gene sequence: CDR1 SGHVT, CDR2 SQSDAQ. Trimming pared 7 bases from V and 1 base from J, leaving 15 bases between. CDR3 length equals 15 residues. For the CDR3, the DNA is TGTGCCAGCATCCCTGGGACGGGGGGCACAGATACGCAGTATTTT. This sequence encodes CASIPGTGGTDTQYF.

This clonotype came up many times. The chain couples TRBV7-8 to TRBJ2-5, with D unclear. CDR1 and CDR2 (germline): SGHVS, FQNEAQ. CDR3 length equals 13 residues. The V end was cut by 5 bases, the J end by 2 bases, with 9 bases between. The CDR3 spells CASSNRWQETQYF. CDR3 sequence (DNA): TGTGCCAGCAGCAATCGTTGGCAAGAGACCCAGTACTTC.

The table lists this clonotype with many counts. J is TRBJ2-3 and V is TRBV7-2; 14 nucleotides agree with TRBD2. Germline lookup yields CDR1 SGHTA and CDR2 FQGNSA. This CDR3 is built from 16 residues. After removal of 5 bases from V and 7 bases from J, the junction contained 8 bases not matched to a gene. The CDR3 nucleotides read TGTGCCAGCAGCCCCGGGACTAGCGGGAGTGAATATACGCAGTATTTT. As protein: CASSPGTSGSEYTQYF.

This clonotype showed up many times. The CDR3 loop reads CASSPSGGLAGKNEQFF. DNA of the CDR3: TGTGCCAGCAGCCCGAGCGGGGGACTAGCGGGAAAGAATGAGCAGTTCTTC. The chain recombines TRBV7-9 with TRBJ2-1, with 13 bases identical to TRBD2. Trimming removed 5 bases from V and 7 bases from J; junction bases left unmatched: 11. This CDR3 region has 17 residues. Germline lookup yields CDR1 SEHNR and CDR2 FQNEAQ (reference sequence).

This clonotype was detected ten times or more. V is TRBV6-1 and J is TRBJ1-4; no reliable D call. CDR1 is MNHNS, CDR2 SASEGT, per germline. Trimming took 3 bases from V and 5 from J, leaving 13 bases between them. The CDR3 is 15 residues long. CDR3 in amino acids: CASSDSPYSNEKLFF. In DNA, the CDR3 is TGTGCCAGCAGTGACAGTCCCTACTCAAATGAAAAACTGTTTTTT.

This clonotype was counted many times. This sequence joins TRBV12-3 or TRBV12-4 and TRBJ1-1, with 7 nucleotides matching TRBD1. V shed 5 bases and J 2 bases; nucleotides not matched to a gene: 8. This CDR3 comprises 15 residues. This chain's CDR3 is CASSMTGSGNTEAFF. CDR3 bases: TGTGCCAGCAGTATGACAGGGTCGGGCAACACTGAAGCTTTCTTT.

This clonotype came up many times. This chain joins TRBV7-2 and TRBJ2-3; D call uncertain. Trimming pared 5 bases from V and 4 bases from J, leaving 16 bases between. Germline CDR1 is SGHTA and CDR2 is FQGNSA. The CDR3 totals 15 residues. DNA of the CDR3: TGTGCCAGCAGCCTAAACCGGAGTCCGGCAGATACGCAGTATTTT. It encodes CASSLNRSPADTQYF. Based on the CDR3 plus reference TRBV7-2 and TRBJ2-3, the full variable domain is GAGVSQSPSNKVTEKGKDVELRCDPISGHTALYWYRQSLGQGLEFLIYFQGNSAPDKSGLPSDRFSAERTGGSVSTLTIQRTQQEDSAVYLCASSLNRSPADTQYFGPGTRLTVL.